This TCR beta chain was found in a study of blood T cell repertoires in COVID-19. Study-wide context: Material from acute and convalescent COVID-19 was sourced from the United States, Italy and Spain. PBMCs, B-cell-depleted T cells, or T cells were the source of the cDNA or gDNA that made up the material.

In the original analysis: Reference gene primer amplification gave nucleated cell count estimates. Some clones are missing from TCRdb's copy, which holds only in-frame ones; the method was immunoSEQ multiplex PCR. From that table come the V and J calls and clone size; the DNA was used to work out D and trimming. The sample consists of roughly 300,000 clones, roughly 86% of them appearing once. V shed 5 bases, J shed 3 bases, and the junction held 4 bases outside the gene matches. Germline CDR1 reads SGHDT; CDR2 reads YYEEEE. The CDR3 contains 14 residues. The specimen was peripheral blood. This TCR came from a woman aged 30 to 39 with COVID-19, enrolled during active disease. J is TRBJ2-2 and V is TRBV5-6; 7 bases are a match to TRBD1. CDR3 DNA sequence: TGTGCCAGCAGGCAAACAGGGGACACCGGGGAGCTGTTTTTT. Its protein product is CASRQTGDTGELFF.